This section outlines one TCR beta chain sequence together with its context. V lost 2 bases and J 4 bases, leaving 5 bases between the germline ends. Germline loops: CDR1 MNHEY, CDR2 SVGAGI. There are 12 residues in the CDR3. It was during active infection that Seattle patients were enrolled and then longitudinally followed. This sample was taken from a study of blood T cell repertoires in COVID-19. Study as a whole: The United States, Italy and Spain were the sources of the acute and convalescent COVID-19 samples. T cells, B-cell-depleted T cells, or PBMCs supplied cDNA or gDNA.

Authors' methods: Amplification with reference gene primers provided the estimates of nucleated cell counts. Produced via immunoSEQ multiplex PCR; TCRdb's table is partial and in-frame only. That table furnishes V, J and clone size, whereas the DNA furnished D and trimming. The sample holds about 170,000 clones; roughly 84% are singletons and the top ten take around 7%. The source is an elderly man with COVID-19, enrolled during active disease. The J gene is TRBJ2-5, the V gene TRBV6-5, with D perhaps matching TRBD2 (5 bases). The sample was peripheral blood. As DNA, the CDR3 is TGTGCCAGCAGTTACGGAGGAGAGACCCAGTACTTC. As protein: CASSYGGETQYF.